This T cell receptor delta chain was observed in a study of gamma-delta chains in newborns, infants, children. Turning to the study itself: Innate gammadelta T cells reportedly expand polyclonally right after birth, driven by microbial exposure, per the title.

The CDR3 is made up of 18 amino acids. Germline CDR1 and CDR2: GEAIGNYY and EKD. With CATT, TCRdb re-called clones from the reads. This table holds 15,000 or so delta-chain clones, 7% to 7.5% found once. This clone was recorded a few times. TCRdb records a much larger clone's protein for this DNA, with a difference at residue 3 that likely arises from a read error; the protein given is the translation of the DNA. The source material was blood. The rearrangement uses TRDV2 and TRDJ3; TRDD3 matches at 8 bases. The source is a child who was a newborn, infant or young child, either healthy, febrile or measles-vaccinated (not recorded which). The CDR3: CARDTGWGISWDTRQMFF. CDR3 bases: TGTGCCCGTGACACCGGGTGGGGGATCTCCTGGGACACCCGACAGATGTTTTTC.